A selection of T cell receptor beta chains follows, all from one sample in a study of T cells in Graves' hyperthyroidism and ophthalmopathy. TCRdb called the multiplex PCR reads again in MiXCR, with one record for every CDR3 protein. The data show 400,000 to 500,000 distinct CDR3 sequences, roughly an eighth seen once. Sequencing was carried out using blood. The source of these receptors is a young woman with Graves' hyperthyroidism. Each CDR3 is given with its conserved first and last residue. The order of the fields is J gene, D gene, clone size, V gene, CDR3 protein, CDR3 DNA. D genes are given only for firm matches. Clone size is stated in some rows and not others, as once, few, many or a class when expanded.

J gene: TRBJ2-1
D gene: -
clone size: many
V gene: TRBV10-1
CDR3 protein: CASSDPASGALDEQFF
CDR3 DNA: TGCGCCAGCAGTGACCCCGCCAGCGGAGCCCTGGATGAGCAGTTCTTC

J gene: TRBJ2-2
D gene: TRBD1
clone size: many
V gene: TRBV5-1
CDR3 protein: CASSAPGGYTGELFF
CDR3 DNA: TGCGCCAGCAGCGCCCCAGGGGGTTACACCGGGGAGCTGTTTTTT

J gene: TRBJ1-4
D gene: -
clone size: many
V gene: TRBV4-1
CDR3 protein: CASSPPPGRINEKLFF
CDR3 DNA: TGCGCCAGCAGCCCTCCCCCGGGACGGATTAATGAAAAACTGTTTTTT

J gene: TRBJ1-2
D gene: -
clone size: many
V gene: TRBV20-1
CDR3 protein: CSAKTGMRGYTF
CDR3 DNA: TGCAGTGCAAAAACAGGGATGAGGGGCTACACCTTC

J gene: TRBJ2-5
D gene: TRBD1
clone size: many
V gene: TRBV10-2
CDR3 protein: CASSGTGLQETQYF
CDR3 DNA: TGCGCCAGCAGCGGGACAGGACTTCAAGAGACCCAGTACTTC

J gene: TRBJ2-1
D gene: -
clone size: few
V gene: TRBV27
CDR3 protein: CASSMGDSYNEQLF
CDR3 DNA: TGTGCCAGCAGCATGGGGGACTCCTACAATGAGCAGCTCTTC

J gene: TRBJ2-1
D gene: -
clone size: -
V gene: TRBV4-1
CDR3 protein: CASSQYVSLSYNEQFF
CDR3 DNA: TGCGCCAGCAGCCAATACGTGAGTTTATCCTACAATGAGCAGTTCTTC

J gene: TRBJ2-7
D gene: TRBD2
clone size: many
V gene: TRBV20-1
CDR3 protein: CSALLAGGPPQQYF
CDR3 DNA: TGCAGTGCTCTATTAGCGGGAGGGCCACCCCAGCAGTACTTC

J gene: TRBJ2-7
D gene: -
clone size: -
V gene: TRBV20-1
CDR3 protein: CSTRSDLYEQYF
CDR3 DNA: TGCAGCACTCGCTCGGACTTATACGAGCAGTACTTC

J gene: TRBJ2-1
D gene: TRBD2
clone size: few
V gene: TRBV20-1
CDR3 protein: CSAGTSASSTDEQFF
CDR3 DNA: TGCAGTGCAGGGACTAGCGCGTCTTCTACGGATGAGCAGTTCTTC

J gene: TRBJ2-2
D gene: TRBD2
clone size: few
V gene: TRBV24-1
CDR3 protein: CATSWGGTGELFF
CDR3 DNA: TGTGCCACCAGTTGGGGGGGAACCGGGGAGCTGTTTTTT

J gene: TRBJ1-2
D gene: TRBD1
clone size: few
V gene: TRBV29-1
CDR3 protein: CSVTGETGYYGYTF
CDR3 DNA: TGCAGCGTTACAGGAGAGACAGGGTACTATGGCTACACCTTC

J gene: TRBJ1-2
D gene: TRBD1
clone size: many
V gene: TRBV24-1
CDR3 protein: CATSDSRTGGECYTF
CDR3 DNA: TGTGCCACCAGTGATTCCCGGACAGGGGGCGAGTGCTACACCTTC

J gene: TRBJ1-2
D gene: -
clone size: -
V gene: TRBV4-1
CDR3 protein: CASSQAVQPNYGYTF
CDR3 DNA: TGCGCCAGCAGCCAAGCCGTACAGCCCAACTATGGCTACACCTTC

J gene: TRBJ1-2
D gene: TRBD1
clone size: -
V gene: TRBV6-1
CDR3 protein: CASSITRDRDYGYTF
CDR3 DNA: TGTGCCAGCAGTATCACCCGGGACAGAGACTATGGCTACACCTTC

J gene: TRBJ1-2
D gene: TRBD1
clone size: few
V gene: TRBV14
CDR3 protein: CASSQGPGQAPLPGYTF
CDR3 DNA: TGTGCCAGCAGCCAAGGACCGGGACAGGCCCCACTCCCTGGCTACACCTTC

J gene: TRBJ2-7
D gene: -
clone size: many
V gene: TRBV12-3/TRBV12-4
CDR3 protein: CASTTREDTYEQYF
CDR3 DNA: TGTGCCAGCACCACTAGAGAGGACACCTACGAGCAGTACTTC

J gene: TRBJ1-4
D gene: -
clone size: few
V gene: TRBV5-1
CDR3 protein: CASSSGQPNEKLFF
CDR3 DNA: TGCGCCAGCAGCAGCGGACAGCCTAATGAAAAACTGTTTTTT

J gene: TRBJ2-1
D gene: -
clone size: many
V gene: TRBV12-5
CDR3 protein: CASGLVREINEQFF
CDR3 DNA: TGTGCTAGTGGTTTGGTACGGGAGATAAATGAGCAGTTCTTC

J gene: TRBJ1-1
D gene: -
clone size: -
V gene: TRBV9
CDR3 protein: CASSVGPEIGRTEAFF
CDR3 DNA: TGTGCCAGCAGCGTAGGCCCCGAGATCGGTCGTACTGAAGCTTTCTTT

J gene: TRBJ1-1
D gene: -
clone size: -
V gene: TRBV27
CDR3 protein: CASSIARSTEAFF
CDR3 DNA: TGTGCCAGCAGTATTGCGCGCTCCACTGAAGCTTTCTTT

J gene: TRBJ1-4
D gene: TRBD1
clone size: many
V gene: TRBV6-1
CDR3 protein: CASRVTRTGTDNEKLFF
CDR3 DNA: TGTGCCAGCAGAGTTACTCGTACCGGGACAGATAATGAAAAACTGTTTTTT

J gene: TRBJ1-1
D gene: TRBD1
clone size: many
V gene: TRBV7-2
CDR3 protein: CASSSRQGRRKKAFF
CDR3 DNA: TGTGCCAGCAGCTCGCGACAGGGGCGCCGGAAGAAAGCTTTCTTT

J gene: TRBJ2-5
D gene: TRBD1
clone size: many
V gene: TRBV24-1
CDR3 protein: CATSAGTGGRETQYF
CDR3 DNA: TGTGCCACCAGTGCCGGGACAGGCGGCAGAGAGACCCAGTACTTC

J gene: TRBJ2-1
D gene: -
clone size: -
V gene: TRBV19
CDR3 protein: CASSIGTPEQFF
CDR3 DNA: TGTGCCAGTAGCATCGGAACGCCTGAGCAGTTCTTC

J gene: TRBJ1-1
D gene: -
clone size: many
V gene: TRBV30
CDR3 protein: CAWSVHWNTEAFF
CDR3 DNA: TGTGCCTGGAGTGTACACTGGAACACTGAAGCTTTCTTT

J gene: TRBJ2-7
D gene: TRBD1
clone size: many
V gene: TRBV29-1
CDR3 protein: CSVTLDRGRDEQYF
CDR3 DNA: TGCAGCGTCACTTTGGACAGGGGGAGAGACGAGCAGTACTTC

J gene: TRBJ2-1
D gene: TRBD2
clone size: many
V gene: TRBV24-1
CDR3 protein: CATSSSGKLNEQFF
CDR3 DNA: TGTGCCACCAGCTCTAGCGGGAAGCTCAATGAGCAGTTCTTC

J gene: TRBJ1-5
D gene: -
clone size: -
V gene: TRBV12-3/TRBV12-4
CDR3 protein: CASSLGVGTAGEAQHF
CDR3 DNA: TGTGCCAGCAGTTTGGGGGTGGGCACCGCCGGGGAGGCCCAGCATTTT

J gene: TRBJ2-7
D gene: -
clone size: many
V gene: TRBV5-1
CDR3 protein: CASSLNRWEAYEQYF
CDR3 DNA: TGCGCCAGCAGCTTGAATCGGTGGGAGGCCTACGAGCAGTACTTC

J gene: TRBJ2-7
D gene: -
clone size: many
V gene: TRBV5-8
CDR3 protein: CASSFTGINPYEQYF
CDR3 DNA: TGTGCCAGCAGCTTCACAGGGATCAACCCCTACGAGCAGTACTTC

J gene: TRBJ1-1
D gene: TRBD1
clone size: many
V gene: TRBV3-1
CDR3 protein: CASSQDRGFTEAFF
CDR3 DNA: TGTGCCAGCAGCCAGGACAGGGGTTTCACTGAAGCTTTCTTT

J gene: TRBJ1-5
D gene: -
clone size: few
V gene: TRBV29-1
CDR3 protein: CSVEEGGKDQPQHF
CDR3 DNA: TGCAGCGTTGAAGAAGGGGGGAAGGATCAGCCCCAGCATTTT

J gene: TRBJ2-7
D gene: -
clone size: many
V gene: TRBV9
CDR3 protein: CASSVDWGPYEQYF
CDR3 DNA: TGTGCCAGCAGCGTCGATTGGGGCCCCTACGAGCAGTACTTC